This T cell receptor beta chain was identified in a study of blood T cell repertoires in COVID-19. Turning to the study itself: COVID-19 samples from acute and convalescent phases originated in the United States, Italy and Spain.

Sequencing was performed with immunoSEQ multiplex PCR; in TCRdb, only in-frame clones are kept and a portion is missing. Of about 220,000 clones listed, almost 90% are singletons. This CDR3 has 12 residues. V shed 3 bases and J shed 0 bases, with 4 bases lying between them. Germline V lookup: CDR1 SGHNT, CDR2 YYREEE (reference sequence). The sequence was obtained from a woman between 50 and 59 years old with acute COVID-19. Sequencing was carried out using PBMCs or T cells enriched from blood (not recorded which). The rearrangement links TRBV5-4 to TRBJ2-7; D remains unclear. Written as DNA, the CDR3 is TGTGCCAGCAGCTCACACTCCTACGAGCAGTACTTC. This codes for CASSSHSYEQYF. The full variable domain, in which reference TRBV5-4 and TRBJ2-7 provide the parts outside the CDR3, is ETGVTQSPTHLIKTRGQQVTLRCSSQSGHNTVSWYQQALGQGPQFIFQYYREEENGRGNFPPRFSGLQFPNYSSELNVNALELDDSALYLCASSSHSYEQYFGPGTRLTVT.